This T cell receptor (beta chain) is from a study of post-analysis software for immune sequencing data. Overall study context: The study covered relapsing-remitting, secondary progressive and progressive-relapsing courses of multiple sclerosis. Findings of the study overall: Roughly five TRBV segments were more frequent in patients than controls; TRBV5-6, TRBV5-1 and TRBV20-1 belonged to this group. F measure grouped same-batch samples tightly together. Normalized Chao1 diversity in multiple sclerosis patients fell significantly below that of controls.

Carried by the TCR beta cDNA libraries were unique molecular identifiers. The yield from roughly 1 to 10 million T cells was 500,000 or so cDNA molecules in total. In TCRdb, the PCR reads were re-called with MiXCR into one record per CDR3 protein. There are more than 500,000 distinct CDR3 sequences in the sample; around 31% occur only once, and less than 6% lies in the top ten. CDR1 and CDR2 from the germline V gene are KGHSH and LQKENI. This CDR3 has 11 residues. The ends were cut back, 3 bases at V and 7 bases at J, with 6 bases in the middle. As regards this clonotype: The antigen is unknown.

This TCR was recovered from a girl aged 2-17 years with multiple sclerosis. V and J are TRBV18 and TRBJ1-2; D unresolved. Sequenced: blood. The CDR3 sequence: CASSPSTGYTF. The CDR3 coding sequence is TGTGCCAGCTCACCCTCGACTGGCTACACCTTC.